This T cell receptor beta chain was recorded in a study of T cell repertoires in cytomegalovirus infection (dated by TCRdb to the late 2010s). Background for the entire study: The peptide stimulations were aimed at well-studied HLA-B-restricted epitopes as well as recently identified HLA-C-restricted CMV epitopes, whose presentation resists viral immunomodulation. Donor HLA type was relevant to the analysis, because carriage of CMV infection together with the matching HLA type was indicated by public TCR beta signatures.

The sample's treatment or condition label, in plain terms: in vitro stimulation with specific CMV peptide epitopes to enrich CMV-specific T cells. The instrument was an Illumina HiSeq 1500. TCRdb reprocessed the public reads (quality trimming at Q25 with fastp, clone calling with MiXCR) and kept in-frame beta chains. Every distinct CDR3 protein forms one entry, paired with its most common genes and DNA. Present in this sample are about 740,000 distinct CDR3 sequences, around 30% of which were seen just once. Roughly 20% of the sample is held by the ten biggest clonotypes. The CDR1 and CDR2 encoded by the germline V gene are SGHDN and FVKESK. V was cut back by 4 bases and J by 9 bases, leaving a gap of 12 bases between them. The CDR3 sequence holds 12 residues, the cysteine and phenylalanine included. Only the CDR3 DNA is retained, 36 bases long and in frame from the first base. Results and caveats for the whole study, not just this receptor: In both this cohort and an independent cohort of several hundred donors, the cumulative frequency of public TCR beta family members distinguished carriers of CMV infection plus the relevant HLA type. In the ex vivo response, HLA-C-restricted CMV-specific TCR beta clonotypes were dominant, and in two of eight donors the single most frequent clonotype came from this HLA-C-restricted group.

Remarks on this clonotype: The antigen this receptor binds is unknown. No base quality values were provided; no much bigger clone lies one nucleotide off.

The sequence was obtained from a human donor in good health (CMV status not recorded). Some clones in this sample may be carry-over from other donors' samples. The chain joins TRBV14 to TRBJ2-5; TRBD2 might be the D gene, on 6 matching bases. The sequenced sample was cultured PBMCs, obtained from culture after CMV antigen stimulation. The DNA sequence reads TGTGCCAGCAGCCCATGGGGGGAGGCCCAGTACTTC. This codes for CASSPWGEAQYF.